This T cell receptor beta chain is drawn from a study of T cell responses to AZD1222 COVID-19 vaccine. Clones were read by immunoSEQ multiplex PCR, and TCRdb kept only the in-frame ones, dropping some. The table records 91,000 or so clones, 92% of them present only once. CDR1 and CDR2 from the germline V gene are LGHNA and YNFKEQ. The V gene lost 1 base and the J gene lost 11 bases, with 17 bases spanning the gap. The CDR3 loop spans 14 amino acids. Points on this clone: Antigen: not known.

Pooled in the analysis were second doses at about 4 or about 12 weeks. Study-wide results and caveats: Distributed over spike, vaccine-associated CD4 TCRs predominated at 160-218 and 743-854. The donors showed a predominance of white British ancestry and of females, with possible underestimation of clonal diversity. Only a handful of AZD1222 recipients were seropositive at baseline.

The origin of this receptor is an adult who received the AZD1222 COVID-19 vaccine. This chain links TRBV4-2 with TRBJ1-1, with D possibly TRBD1 on 5 matching bases. Sequencing was performed on peripheral blood, taken 28 days after the second AZD1222 dose. CDR3 DNA sequence: TGTGCCAGCAGCCAAGTCGGCCCACCCGGGACGGCTTTCTTT. It specifies CASSQVGPPGTAFF.